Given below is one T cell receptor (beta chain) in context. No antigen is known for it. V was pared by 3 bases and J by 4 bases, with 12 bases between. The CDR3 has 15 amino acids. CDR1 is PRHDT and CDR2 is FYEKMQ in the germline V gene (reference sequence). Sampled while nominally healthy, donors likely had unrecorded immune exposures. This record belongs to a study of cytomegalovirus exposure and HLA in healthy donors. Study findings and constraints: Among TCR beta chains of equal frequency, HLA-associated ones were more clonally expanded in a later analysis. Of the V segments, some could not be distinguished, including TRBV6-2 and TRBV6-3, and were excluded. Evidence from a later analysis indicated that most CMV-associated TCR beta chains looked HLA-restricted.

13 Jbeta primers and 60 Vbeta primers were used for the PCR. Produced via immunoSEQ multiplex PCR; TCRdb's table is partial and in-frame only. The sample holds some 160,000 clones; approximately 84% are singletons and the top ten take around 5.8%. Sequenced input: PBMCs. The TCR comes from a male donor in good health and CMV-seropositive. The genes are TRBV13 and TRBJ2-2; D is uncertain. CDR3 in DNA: TGTGCCAGCAGCTTCTTACGACCGGGCACCGGGGAGCTGTTTTTT. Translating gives CASSFLRPGTGELFF.